The sequence of this T cell receptor beta chain was determined in a study of T cell responses to AZD1222 COVID-19 vaccine. General study findings and limits: Epitopes outside B.1.351 and B.1.1.7 mutated regions reportedly drew nearly half of spike TCRs. Donors were largely white British and mainly female; clonal diversity was possibly underestimated. Of the AZD1222 recipients, only five to seven were seropositive at baseline. Vaccine-associated CD4 TCRs spanned spike, dominant at 160-218 and 743-854.

On this clone: Its matching antigen is unknown.

This table comes from immunoSEQ multiplex PCR, and its TCRdb copy is limited to in-frame clones, with some not included. This sample carries roughly 100,000 clones, roughly 91% of them seen once, and the ten largest clones take 45%. The material was peripheral blood, obtained on day 0 of AZD1222 vaccination. The sequence was collected from an adult in good health.

CDR3 loop: CASSPTRDRSYNEQFF. The CDR3 bases are TGTGCCAGCTCACCAACGCGGGATCGCTCCTACAATGAGCAGTTCTTC. V and J are TRBV18 and TRBJ2-1; D perhaps matches TRBD2 (6 bases). Deletions cut 2 bases from V and 0 bases from J, with 11 bases between. The CDR3 is 16 residues long. The germline gives CDR1 KGHSH, CDR2 LQKENI.